This TCR beta chain was observed in a study of CD8 T cells in ankylosing spondylitis. This clonotype was observed a few times. Its antigen remains unknown. Study-wide results and limits: Among TCR beta sequences, a motif of about 8 highly homologous variants appeared characteristic of ankylosing spondylitis blood.

Trimming cost V 7 bases and J 6 bases, with 16 bases left between them. There are 15 residues in the CDR3. TCRdb processed the 5' RACE reads anew with MiXCR; each CDR3 protein has one entry. The data hold 700,000 to 1,000,000 distinct CDR3 sequences, with about an eighth observed a single time. This chain links TRBV12-3 or TRBV12-4 with TRBJ1-6, with D tentatively TRBD1 (5 bases). This receptor was identified in a male donor with ankylosing spondylitis. Material for sequencing was blood, either unsorted or a sorted T cell fraction (not recorded which). The CDR3 bases are TGTGCCAGCACCGGGGGGGGGATGACTAATTCACCCCTCCACTTT. The encoded protein is CASTGGGMTNSPLHF.